The 18 T cell receptor beta chains below come from one sample, sequenced in a study of graft-versus-host responses after intestinal transplantation. Sequencing was performed with immunoSEQ multiplex PCR; in TCRdb, only in-frame clones are kept and a portion is missing. The data contain about 35,000 clones, around 96% of them singletons. The sequenced sample was PBMCs, obtained 16 days after intestinal transplant. Receptors were obtained from a human patient who received an intestinal transplant, so some T cells may come from the graft donor.

The genes are TRBV11-2 and TRBJ1-6; D remains unclear. This CDR3 has 15 amino acids. Germline V lookup: CDR1 SGHAT, CDR2 FQNNGV. Trimming stripped 5 bases from V and 2 bases from J, with 10 bases between. The CDR3 spells CASSRTGTYNSPLHF. The DNA of the CDR3 is TGTGCCAGCAGCCGGACGGGTACCTATAATTCACCCCTCCACTTT.

This clone appeared once. The rearrangement uses TRBV28 and TRBJ2-4, with TRBD2 matching 9 bases. CDR3 length equals 17 residues. Germline V gene data show CDR1 as MDHEN and CDR2 as SYDVKM. V shed 4 bases, J shed 2 bases, and the junction held 9 bases outside the gene matches. CDR3 in amino acids: CASSSPRTSATKNIQYF. The CDR3 coding sequence is TGTGCCAGCAGTTCCCCAAGGACTAGCGCCACCAAAAACATTCAGTACTTC. Variable domain in full (rest from reference TRBV28 and TRBJ2-4): DVKVTQSSRYLVKRTGEKVFLECVQDMDHENMFWYRQDPGLGLRLIYFSYDVKMKEKGDIPEGYSVSREKKERFSLILESASTNQTSMYLCASSSPRTSATKNIQYFGAGTRLSVL.

The J gene is TRBJ1-1, the V gene TRBV29-1, with unresolved D. V lost 4 bases and J lost 0, with 3 bases in between. The CDR3 has 11 amino acids. From germline, CDR1 is SQVTM and CDR2 ANQGSEA. The CDR3, as DNA: TGCAGCGTTGCCCTGAACACTGAAGCTTTCTTT. Residues: CSVALNTEAFF.

This chain links TRBV9 with TRBJ1-3; D possibly corresponds to TRBD1 (5 bases). CDR1 and CDR2 (germline): SGDLS, YYNGEE. This CDR3 contains 13 residues. V lost 3 bases, J lost 4 bases, and 8 bases lay in between. In nucleotides, the CDR3 is TGTGCCAGCAGCGGAGGGGCCGGAAACACCATATATTTT. Encoded protein: CASSGGAGNTIYF.

V gene TRBV15 combines with J gene TRBJ2-5; D is perhaps TRBD2 (6 bases). Germline CDR1 reads LNHNV; CDR2 reads YYDKDF (reference sequence). With 8 bases removed from V and 4 bases from J, the gap between germline ends came to 11 bases. The CDR3 loop spans 12 amino acids. This CDR3 reads CATRRAGETQYF. CDR3 coding DNA: TGTGCCACCCGAAGAGCGGGAGAGACCCAGTACTTC.

The rearrangement links TRBV7-6 to TRBJ2-1, with 7 bases that match TRBD2. Germline V gene lookup returns CDR1 SGHVS and CDR2 FNYEAQ. The CDR3 runs to 20 residues. V shed 1 base and J 3 bases; nucleotides not matched to a gene: 18. The CDR3 region is CASSLVAVTSAGMGYNEQFF. The CDR3 DNA sequence: TGTGCCAGCAGCTTAGTTGCGGTAACTTCAGCGGGGATGGGCTACAATGAGCAGTTCTTC.

This chain connects TRBV11-1 to TRBJ2-3; D not certain. The CDR3 is 16 residues long. In germline, CDR1 is SGHAT, CDR2 FQDESV (reference sequence). Trimming left V 3 bases short and J 2 bases short, with 15 bases between. CDR3 nucleotide sequence: TGTGCCAGCAGCTTTGGTTTGGCCAGAGACACAGATACGCAGTATTTT. Translating it yields CASSFGLARDTDTQYF.

This chain uses TRBV28 with TRBJ2-7; 10 nucleotides agree with TRBD2. Germline V gene sequence: CDR1 MDHEN, CDR2 SYDVKM. The CDR3 is made up of 15 amino acids. V was clipped by 5 bases and J by 4 bases; unmatched bases: 8. CDR3 in amino acids: CASSLLAGVRYEQYF. CDR3 in DNA: TGTGCCAGCAGTCTGCTAGCGGGAGTGAGGTACGAGCAGTACTTC. The variable domain in full, completed from reference TRBV28 and TRBJ2-7, reads DVKVTQSSRYLVKRTGEKVFLECVQDMDHENMFWYRQDPGLGLRLIYFSYDVKMKEKGDIPEGYSVSREKKERFSLILESASTNQTSMYLCASSLLAGVRYEQYFGPGTRLTVT.

The chain uses TRBV28 and TRBJ2-7; perhaps TRBD2 as D (6 bases). CDR1 MDHEN and CDR2 SYDVKM come from the germline V gene. The CDR3 is 14 residues long. The V and J ends lost 5 bases and 3 bases respectively, with 14 bases between them. This CDR3 is CASSTGSVFYEQYF. The CDR3, as DNA: TGTGCCAGCAGTACCGGGAGCGTTTTCTACGAGCAGTACTTC.

The chain couples TRBV2 to TRBJ2-1, with 7 bases identical to TRBD1. Germline assignment: CDR1 SNHLY and CDR2 FYNNEI. Trimming took 7 bases from V and 2 from J; bases not matched to a gene: 5. The CDR3 consists of 14 residues. The CDR3 is CASIGTETYNEQFF. As DNA, the CDR3 is TGTGCCAGCATAGGGACAGAAACCTACAATGAGCAGTTCTTC.

This chain joins TRBV4-1 and TRBJ1-4; weak D call: TRBD1 (6 bases). Germline V gene lookup returns CDR1 MGHRA and CDR2 YSYEKL. The CDR3 is made up of 16 amino acids. Trimming cost V 0 bases and J 6 bases, with 14 bases left between them. For the CDR3, the DNA is TGCGCCAGCAGCCAAGATGGGATAGAGGGGGATGAAAAACTGTTTTTT. Amino acid sequence: CASSQDGIEGDEKLFF.

The rearrangement uses TRBV10-3 and TRBJ2-7; the D gene is possibly TRBD2 (6 bases). Germline CDR1 and CDR2: ENHRY and SYGVKD. Trimming pared 2 bases from V and 2 bases from J, leaving 16 bases between. The CDR3 is 16 residues long. The CDR3 nucleotides are TGTGCCATCAGTGAGGCTCCATCCGGGGGAGCCTACGAGCAGTACTTC. This translates into CAISEAPSGGAYEQYF.

The rearrangement uses TRBV28 and TRBJ2-7; unclear D gene. Germline assignment: CDR1 MDHEN and CDR2 SYDVKM. This CDR3 is built from 13 residues. Trimming took off 1 base at V and 4 bases at J, with 8 bases between the two ends. The CDR3 bases are TGTGCCAGCAGTTTATCGGACGGATACGAGCAGTACTTC. Its protein product is CASSLSDGYEQYF.

The chain joins TRBV19 to TRBJ2-1, with D maybe TRBD1 (6 bases). Germline V gene lookup returns CDR1 LNHDA and CDR2 SQIVND (reference sequence). This CDR3 contains 14 residues. Trimming took 3 bases from V and 5 from J, leaving 11 bases between them. CDR3: CASSMTGADNEQFF. The CDR3 DNA is TGTGCCAGTAGTATGACAGGCGCAGACAATGAGCAGTTCTTC.

This sequence joins TRBV28 and TRBJ1-1; TRBD1 is a possible D gene (5 bases). V was pared by 3 bases and J by 0 bases, with 8 bases between. Germline CDR1 and CDR2: MDHEN and SYDVKM. The CDR3 consists of 14 residues. The CDR3 reads CASSFRAVNTEAFF. As DNA, the CDR3 is TGTGCCAGCAGTTTCAGGGCCGTGAACACTGAAGCTTTCTTT.

This chain connects TRBV6-5 to TRBJ2-7, with TRBD1 identical over 12 bases. CDR1 and CDR2 from the germline V gene are MNHEY and SVGAGI. This CDR3 region has 14 residues. V lost 2 bases, J lost 6 bases, and 2 bases stayed unmatched. This chain's CDR3 is CASSYGTGGAEQYF. The CDR3, as DNA: TGTGCCAGCAGTTACGGGACAGGGGGCGCCGAGCAGTACTTC.

The V call is TRBV28, the J call TRBJ1-5; D is possibly TRBD1 (5 bases). The V gene lost 4 bases and the J gene lost 3 bases, with 16 bases spanning the gap. The CDR3 loop spans 16 amino acids. Germline values: CDR1 MDHEN, CDR2 SYDVKM. The CDR3 DNA sequence: TGTGCCAGCAGTTCCGGGACGGCGGATATCAATCAGCCCCAGCATTTT. Residues: CASSSGTADINQPQHF. Filled out from reference TRBV28 and TRBJ1-5, the complete variable domain reads DVKVTQSSRYLVKRTGEKVFLECVQDMDHENMFWYRQDPGLGLRLIYFSYDVKMKEKGDIPEGYSVSREKKERFSLILESASTNQTSMYLCASSSGTADINQPQHFGDGTRLSIL.

The CDR3 sequence is CASSSLGRSNYGYTF. The CDR3 DNA reads TGTGCCAGCAGCAGCCTCGGCAGATCTAACTATGGCTACACCTTC. This sequence joins TRBV6-5 and TRBJ1-2; no definite D call. Germline assignment: CDR1 MNHEY and CDR2 SVGAGI. The CDR3 contains 15 residues. Trimming removed 6 bases at V and 0 bases at J, with 14 bases between.